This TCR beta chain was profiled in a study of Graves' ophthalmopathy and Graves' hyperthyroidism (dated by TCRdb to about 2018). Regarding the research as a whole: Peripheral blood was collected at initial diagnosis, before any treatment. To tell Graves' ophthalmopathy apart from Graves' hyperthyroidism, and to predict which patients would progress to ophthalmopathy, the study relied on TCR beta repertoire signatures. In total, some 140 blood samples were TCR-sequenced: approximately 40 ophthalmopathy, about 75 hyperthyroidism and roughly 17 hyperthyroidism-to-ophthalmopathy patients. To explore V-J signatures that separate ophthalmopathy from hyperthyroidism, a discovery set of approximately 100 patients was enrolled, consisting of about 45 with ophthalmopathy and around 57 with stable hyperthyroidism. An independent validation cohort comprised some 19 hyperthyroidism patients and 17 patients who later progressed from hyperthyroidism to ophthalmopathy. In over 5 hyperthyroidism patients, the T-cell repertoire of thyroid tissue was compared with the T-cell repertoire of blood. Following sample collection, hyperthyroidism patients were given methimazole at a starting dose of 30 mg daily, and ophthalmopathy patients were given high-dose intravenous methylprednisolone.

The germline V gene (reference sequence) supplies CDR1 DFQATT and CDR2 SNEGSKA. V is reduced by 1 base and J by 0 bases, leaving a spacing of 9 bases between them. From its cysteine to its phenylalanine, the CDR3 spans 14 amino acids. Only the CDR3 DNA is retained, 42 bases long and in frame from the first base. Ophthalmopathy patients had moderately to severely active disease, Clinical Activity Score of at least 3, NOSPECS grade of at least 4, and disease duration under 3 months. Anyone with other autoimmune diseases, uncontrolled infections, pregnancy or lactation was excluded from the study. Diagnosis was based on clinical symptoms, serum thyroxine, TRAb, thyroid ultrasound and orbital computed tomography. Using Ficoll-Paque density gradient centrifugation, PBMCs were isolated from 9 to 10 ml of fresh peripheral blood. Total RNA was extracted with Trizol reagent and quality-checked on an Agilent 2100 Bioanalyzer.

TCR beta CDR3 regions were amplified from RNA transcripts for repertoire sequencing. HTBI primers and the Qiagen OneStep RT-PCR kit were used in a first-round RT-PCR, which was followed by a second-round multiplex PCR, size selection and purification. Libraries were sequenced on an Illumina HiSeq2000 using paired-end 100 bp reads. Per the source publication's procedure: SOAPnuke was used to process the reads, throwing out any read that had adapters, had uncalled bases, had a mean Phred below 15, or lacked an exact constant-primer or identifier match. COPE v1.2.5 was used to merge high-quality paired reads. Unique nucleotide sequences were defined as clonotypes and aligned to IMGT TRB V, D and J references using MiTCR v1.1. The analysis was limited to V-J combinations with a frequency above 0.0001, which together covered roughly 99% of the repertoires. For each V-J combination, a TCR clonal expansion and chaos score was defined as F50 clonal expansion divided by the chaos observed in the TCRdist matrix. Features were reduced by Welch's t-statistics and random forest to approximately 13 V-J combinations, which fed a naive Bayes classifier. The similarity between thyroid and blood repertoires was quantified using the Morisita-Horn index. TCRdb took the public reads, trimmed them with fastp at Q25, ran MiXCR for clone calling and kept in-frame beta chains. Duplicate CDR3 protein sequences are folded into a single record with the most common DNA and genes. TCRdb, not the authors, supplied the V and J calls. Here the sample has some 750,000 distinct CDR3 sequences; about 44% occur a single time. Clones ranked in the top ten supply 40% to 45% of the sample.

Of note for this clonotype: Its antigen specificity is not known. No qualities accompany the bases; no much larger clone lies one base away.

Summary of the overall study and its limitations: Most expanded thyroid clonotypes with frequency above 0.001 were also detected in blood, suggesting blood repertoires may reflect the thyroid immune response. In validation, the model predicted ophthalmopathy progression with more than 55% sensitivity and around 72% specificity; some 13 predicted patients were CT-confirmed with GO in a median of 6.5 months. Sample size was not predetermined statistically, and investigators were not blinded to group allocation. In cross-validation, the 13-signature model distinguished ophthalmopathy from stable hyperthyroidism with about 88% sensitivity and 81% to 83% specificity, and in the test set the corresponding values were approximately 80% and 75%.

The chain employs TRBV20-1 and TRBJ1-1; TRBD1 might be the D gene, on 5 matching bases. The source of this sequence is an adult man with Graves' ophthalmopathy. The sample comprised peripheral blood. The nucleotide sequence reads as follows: TGCAGTGCTAGAGGAGGGGCGGTGAACACTGAAGCTTTCTTT. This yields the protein CSARGGAVNTEAFF.